The text below deals with one TCR beta chain. Per the authors' pipeline: The authors estimated nucleated cell counts from reference gene primer amplification. Assay: immunoSEQ multiplex PCR; the TCRdb copy retains only in-frame clones and omits some. V and J calls and clone size are given by that table; D and trimming were obtained from the DNA. The table records around 70,000 clones, more than 80% of them present only once. The data derive from a study of blood T cell repertoires in COVID-19. Study as a whole: The United States, Italy and Spain provided the acute and convalescent COVID-19 samples. T cells, B-cell-depleted T cells, or PBMCs supplied cDNA or gDNA.

Trimming removed 11 bases at V and 0 bases at J, with 14 bases between. The CDR3 is 14 residues long. Germline V gene data show CDR1 as LNHDA and CDR2 as SQIVND (reference sequence). The sample comprised peripheral blood. The clonotype was recovered from a woman of 80 years or more with active or convalescent COVID-19. The chain is built from TRBV19 and TRBJ1-5, with a possible D match to TRBD1 (5 bases). CDR3 in amino acids: CAARSGNSNQPQHF. CDR3 bases: TGTGCCGCACGTTCAGGGAATAGCAATCAGCCCCAGCATTTT.